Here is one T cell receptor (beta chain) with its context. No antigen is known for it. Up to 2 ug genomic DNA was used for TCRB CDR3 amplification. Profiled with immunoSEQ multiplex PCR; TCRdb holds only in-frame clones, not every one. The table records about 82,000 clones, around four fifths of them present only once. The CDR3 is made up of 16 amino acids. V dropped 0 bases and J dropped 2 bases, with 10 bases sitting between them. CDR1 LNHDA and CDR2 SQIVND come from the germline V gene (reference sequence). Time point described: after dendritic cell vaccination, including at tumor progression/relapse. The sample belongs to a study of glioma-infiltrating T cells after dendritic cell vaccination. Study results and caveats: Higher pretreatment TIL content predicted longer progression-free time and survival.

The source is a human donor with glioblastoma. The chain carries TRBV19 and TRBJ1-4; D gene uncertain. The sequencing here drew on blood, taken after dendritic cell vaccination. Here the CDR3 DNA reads TGTGCCAGTAGTATAGATACGGTCGGGACTAATGAAAAACTGTTTTTT. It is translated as CASSIDTVGTNEKLFF.